Listed below are T cell receptor beta chains from one sample, sequenced in a study of CD8 T cells in Susac syndrome. TCRdb called the immunoSEQ multiplex PCR reads again in MiXCR, with one record for every CDR3 protein. In the table there are about 130,000 distinct CDR3 sequences, 90% to 95% of which are singletons. The sample consisted of CD8+ T cells from PBMCs. These receptors all stem from a human donor with multiple sclerosis. CDR3s include the opening cysteine and the closing phenylalanine or tryptophan.

v_gene,CDR3aa
TRBV3-1,CASSQEGTSAYEQYF
TRBV11-2,CASSLPPETQYF
TRBV27,CASTSGQSSIEAFF
TRBV29-1,CSVEYPRLAGSYEQYF
TRBV29-1,CSVDAGRDCEQYF
TRBV19,CASSIDDSTFNEQFF
TRBV9,CASSVGSGGYEQYF
TRBV20-1,CSARPYGLADNEQFF
TRBV14,CASSQAFSTNEKLFF
TRBV27,CASSAGTMTYEQYF
TRBV4-3,CASSQEASKVSGANVLTF
TRBV24-1,CATSDFGRGGQETQYF
TRBV7-9,CASSSDRDKGETQYF
TRBV19,CASSITGTFSQPQHF
TRBV6-5,CASSYSLTGANYGYTF
TRBV20-1,CSARLYGEQETQYF
TRBV29-1,CSVMPESHYEQYF
TRBV11-2,CASSLVAEQETQYF
TRBV30,CAWGPMNTEAFF
TRBV29-1,CSAPVGYGYTF
TRBV29-1,CSVEGDSLHNEQFF
TRBV4-3,CASSQDADLSSYNEQFF
TRBV4-3,CASSQDWTGSYEQYF